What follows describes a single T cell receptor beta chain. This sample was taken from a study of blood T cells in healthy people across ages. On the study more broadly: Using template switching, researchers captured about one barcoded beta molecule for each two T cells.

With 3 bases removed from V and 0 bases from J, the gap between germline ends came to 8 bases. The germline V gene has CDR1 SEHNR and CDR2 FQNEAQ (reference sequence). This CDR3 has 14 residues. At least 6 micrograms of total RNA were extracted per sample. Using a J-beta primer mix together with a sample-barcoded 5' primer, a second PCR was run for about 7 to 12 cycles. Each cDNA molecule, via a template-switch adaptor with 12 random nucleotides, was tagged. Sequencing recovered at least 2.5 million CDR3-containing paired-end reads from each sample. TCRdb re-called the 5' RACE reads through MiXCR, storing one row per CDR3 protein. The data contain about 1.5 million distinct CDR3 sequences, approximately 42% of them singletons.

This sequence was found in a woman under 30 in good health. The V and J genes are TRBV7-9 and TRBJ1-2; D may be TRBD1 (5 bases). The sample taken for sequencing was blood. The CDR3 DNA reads TGTGCCAGCAGCTTTGGGGCAGCTAACTATGGCTACACCTTC. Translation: CASSFGAANYGYTF.